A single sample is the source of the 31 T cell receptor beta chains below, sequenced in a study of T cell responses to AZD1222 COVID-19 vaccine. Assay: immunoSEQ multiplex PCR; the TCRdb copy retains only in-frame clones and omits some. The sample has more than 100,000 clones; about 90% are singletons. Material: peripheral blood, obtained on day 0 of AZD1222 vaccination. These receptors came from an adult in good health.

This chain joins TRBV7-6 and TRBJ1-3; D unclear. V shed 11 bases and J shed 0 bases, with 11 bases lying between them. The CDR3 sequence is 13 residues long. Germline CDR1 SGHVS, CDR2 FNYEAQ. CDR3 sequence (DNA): TGTGCCGTGGCTAGAGGCTCTGGAAACACCATATATTTT. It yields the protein CAVARGSGNTIYF.

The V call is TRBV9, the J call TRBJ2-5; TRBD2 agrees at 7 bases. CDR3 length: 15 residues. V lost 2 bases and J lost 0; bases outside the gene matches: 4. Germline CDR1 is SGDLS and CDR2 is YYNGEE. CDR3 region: CASSVGTNYQETQYF. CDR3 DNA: TGTGCCAGCAGCGTGGGGACTAACTACCAAGAGACCCAGTACTTC. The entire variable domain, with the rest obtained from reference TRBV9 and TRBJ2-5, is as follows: DSGVTQTPKHLITATGQRVTLRCSPRSGDLSVYWYQQSLDQGLQFLIQYYNGEERAKGNILERFSAQQFPDLHSELNLSSLELGDSALYFCASSVGTNYQETQYFGPGTRLLVL.

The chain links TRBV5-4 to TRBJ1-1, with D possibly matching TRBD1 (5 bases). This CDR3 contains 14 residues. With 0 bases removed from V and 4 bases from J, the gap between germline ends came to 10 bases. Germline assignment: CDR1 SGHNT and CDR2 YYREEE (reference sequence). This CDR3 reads CASSLGGGITEAFF. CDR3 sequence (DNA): TGTGCCAGCAGCTTGGGGGGCGGAATCACTGAAGCTTTCTTT. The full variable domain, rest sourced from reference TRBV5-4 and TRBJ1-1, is ETGVTQSPTHLIKTRGQQVTLRCSSQSGHNTVSWYQQALGQGPQFIFQYYREEENGRGNFPPRFSGLQFPNYSSELNVNALELDDSALYLCASSLGGGITEAFFGQGTRLTVV.

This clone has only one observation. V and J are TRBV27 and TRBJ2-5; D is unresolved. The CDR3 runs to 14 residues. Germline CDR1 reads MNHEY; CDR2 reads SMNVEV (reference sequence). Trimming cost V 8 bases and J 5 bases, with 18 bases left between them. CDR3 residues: CASPRHSHRETQYF. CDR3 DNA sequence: TGTGCCAGCCCAAGGCACTCCCATAGGGAGACCCAGTACTTC.

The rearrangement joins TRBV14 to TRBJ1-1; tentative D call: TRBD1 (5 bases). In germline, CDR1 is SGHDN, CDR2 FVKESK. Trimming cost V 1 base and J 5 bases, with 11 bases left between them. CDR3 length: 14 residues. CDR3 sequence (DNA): TGTGCCAGCAGCCAAGCGGGGGAATGGACTGAAGCTTTCTTT. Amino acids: CASSQAGEWTEAFF.

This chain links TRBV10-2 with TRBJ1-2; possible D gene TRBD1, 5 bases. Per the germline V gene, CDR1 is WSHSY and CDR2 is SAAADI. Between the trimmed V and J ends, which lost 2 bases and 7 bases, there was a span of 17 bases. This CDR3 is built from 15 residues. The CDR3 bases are TGCGCCAGCAGTGAGGTTGGTTTGGCAGGGCTTGGCTACACCTTC. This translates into CASSEVGLAGLGYTF.

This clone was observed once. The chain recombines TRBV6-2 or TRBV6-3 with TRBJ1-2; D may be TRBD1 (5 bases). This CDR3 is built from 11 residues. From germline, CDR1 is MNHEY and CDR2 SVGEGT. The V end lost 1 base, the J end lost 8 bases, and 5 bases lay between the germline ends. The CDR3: CASSYYRGYTF. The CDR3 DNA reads TGTGCCAGCAGTTACTACAGGGGCTACACCTTC.

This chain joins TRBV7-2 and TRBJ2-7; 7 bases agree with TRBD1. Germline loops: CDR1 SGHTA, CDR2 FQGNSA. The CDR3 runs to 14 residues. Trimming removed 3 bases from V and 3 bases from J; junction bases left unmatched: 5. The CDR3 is CASSFSRDSYEQYV. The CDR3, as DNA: TGTGCCAGCAGCTTCAGCCGGGACAGCTACGAGCAGTACGTC.

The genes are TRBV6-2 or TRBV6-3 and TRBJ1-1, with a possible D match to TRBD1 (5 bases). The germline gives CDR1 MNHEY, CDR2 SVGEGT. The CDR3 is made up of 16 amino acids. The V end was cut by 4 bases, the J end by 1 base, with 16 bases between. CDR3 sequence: CASSSWSGTANTEAFF. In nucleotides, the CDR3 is TGTGCCAGCAGTTCCTGGTCCGGGACCGCGAACACTGAAGCTTTCTTT.

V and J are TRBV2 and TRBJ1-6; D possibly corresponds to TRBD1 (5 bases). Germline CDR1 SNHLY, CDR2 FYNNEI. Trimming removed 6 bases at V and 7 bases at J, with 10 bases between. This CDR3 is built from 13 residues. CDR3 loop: CASRWTMNSPLHF. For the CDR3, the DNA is TGTGCCAGCAGGTGGACAATGAATTCACCCCTCCACTTT.

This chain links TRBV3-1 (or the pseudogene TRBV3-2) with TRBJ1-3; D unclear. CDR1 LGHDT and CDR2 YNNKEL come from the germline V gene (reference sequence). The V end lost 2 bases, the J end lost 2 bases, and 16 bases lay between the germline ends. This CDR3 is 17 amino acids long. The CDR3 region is CASSQLVGLTPGNTIYF. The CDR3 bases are TGTGCCAGCAGCCAATTAGTTGGCCTTACTCCTGGAAACACCATATATTTT.

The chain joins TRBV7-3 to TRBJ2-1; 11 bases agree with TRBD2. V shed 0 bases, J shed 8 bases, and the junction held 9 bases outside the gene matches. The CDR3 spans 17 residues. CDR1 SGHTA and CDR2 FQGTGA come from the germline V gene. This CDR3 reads CASSLTGLAGGRDEQFF. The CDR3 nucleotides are TGTGCCAGCAGCTTAACCGGGCTAGCGGGGGGCAGGGATGAGCAGTTCTTC.

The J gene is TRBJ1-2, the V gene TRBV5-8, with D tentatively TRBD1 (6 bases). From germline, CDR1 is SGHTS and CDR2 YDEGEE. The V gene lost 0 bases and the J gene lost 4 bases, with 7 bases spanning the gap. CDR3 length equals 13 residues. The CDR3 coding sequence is TGTGCCAGCAGCTTGGGGACAGTCTATGGCTACACCTTC. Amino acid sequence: CASSLGTVYGYTF.

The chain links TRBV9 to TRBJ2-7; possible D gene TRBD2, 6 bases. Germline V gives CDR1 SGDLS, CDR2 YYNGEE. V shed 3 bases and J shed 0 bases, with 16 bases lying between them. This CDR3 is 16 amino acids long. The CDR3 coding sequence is TGTGCCAGCAGCGACGACCGGGACTTCCCCTCCTACGAGCAGTACTTC. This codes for CASSDDRDFPSYEQYF. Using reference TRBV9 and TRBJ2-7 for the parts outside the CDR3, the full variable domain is DSGVTQTPKHLITATGQRVTLRCSPRSGDLSVYWYQQSLDQGLQFLIQYYNGEERAKGNILERFSAQQFPDLHSELNLSSLELGDSALYFCASSDDRDFPSYEQYFGPGTRLTVT.

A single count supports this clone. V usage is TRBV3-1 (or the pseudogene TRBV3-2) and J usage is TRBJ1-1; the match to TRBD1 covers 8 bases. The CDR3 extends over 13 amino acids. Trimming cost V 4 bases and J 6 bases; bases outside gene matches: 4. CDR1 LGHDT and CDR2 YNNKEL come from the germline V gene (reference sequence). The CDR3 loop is CASSPGGRPEAFF. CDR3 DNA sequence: TGTGCCAGCAGCCCAGGGGGCCGGCCTGAAGCTTTCTTT.

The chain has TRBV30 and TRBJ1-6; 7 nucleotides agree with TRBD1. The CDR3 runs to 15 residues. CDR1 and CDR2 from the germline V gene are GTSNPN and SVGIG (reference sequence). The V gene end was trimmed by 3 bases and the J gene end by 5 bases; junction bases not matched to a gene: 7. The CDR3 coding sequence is TGTGCCTGGAGCCCAGGAGGACAGGATAATTCACCCCTCCACTTT. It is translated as CAWSPGGQDNSPLHF.

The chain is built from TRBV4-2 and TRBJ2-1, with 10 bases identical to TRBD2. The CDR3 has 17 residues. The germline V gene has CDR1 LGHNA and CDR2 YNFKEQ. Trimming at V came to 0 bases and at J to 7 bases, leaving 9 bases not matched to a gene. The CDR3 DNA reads TGTGCCAGCAGCCAAGATTCGGCTAGCGGGGGCGGGAATGAGCAGTTCTTC. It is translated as CASSQDSASGGGNEQFF.

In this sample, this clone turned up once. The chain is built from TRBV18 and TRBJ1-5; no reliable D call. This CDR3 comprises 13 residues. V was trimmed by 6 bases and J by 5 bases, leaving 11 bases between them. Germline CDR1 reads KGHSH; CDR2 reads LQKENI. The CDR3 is CASSPDGDQPQHF. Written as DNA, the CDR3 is TGTGCCAGCTCCCCGGACGGGGATCAGCCCCAGCATTTT.

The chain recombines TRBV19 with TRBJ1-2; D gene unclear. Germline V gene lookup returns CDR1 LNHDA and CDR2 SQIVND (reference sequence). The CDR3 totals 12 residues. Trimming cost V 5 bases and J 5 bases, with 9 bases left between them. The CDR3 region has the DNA TGTGCCAGTAGTCCCGTCGGGTATGGCTACACCTTC. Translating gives CASSPVGYGYTF.

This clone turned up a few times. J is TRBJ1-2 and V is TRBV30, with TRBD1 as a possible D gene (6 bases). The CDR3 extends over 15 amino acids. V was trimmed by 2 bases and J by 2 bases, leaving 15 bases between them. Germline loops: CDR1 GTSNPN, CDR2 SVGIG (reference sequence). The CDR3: CAWSSRQGPNYGYTF. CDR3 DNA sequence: TGTGCCTGGAGTTCAAGGCAGGGGCCCAACTATGGCTACACCTTC.

Written as DNA, the CDR3 is TGTGCCAGCAGTAGACAGGGCCGGGGTGAAAAACTGTTTTTT. Protein sequence: CASSRQGRGEKLFF. V usage is TRBV6-6 and J usage is TRBJ1-4, with 7 bases identical to TRBD1. The length of the CDR3 is 14 residues. The ends lost 5 bases at V and 7 bases at J; junction bases unmatched: 7. Germline CDR1 MNHNY, CDR2 SVGAGI (reference sequence).

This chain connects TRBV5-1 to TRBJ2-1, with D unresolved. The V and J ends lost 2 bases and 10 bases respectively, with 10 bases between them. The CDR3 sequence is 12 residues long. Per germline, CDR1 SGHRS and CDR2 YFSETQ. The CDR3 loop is CASSFFWREQFF. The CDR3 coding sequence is TGCGCCAGCAGCTTCTTCTGGAGAGAGCAGTTCTTC.

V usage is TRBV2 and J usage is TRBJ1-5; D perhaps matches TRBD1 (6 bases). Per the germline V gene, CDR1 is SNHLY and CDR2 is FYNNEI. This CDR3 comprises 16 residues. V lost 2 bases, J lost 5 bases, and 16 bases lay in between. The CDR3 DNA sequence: TGTGCCAGCAGTGAAAGGTCCAGGGGTTATGATCAGCCCCAGCATTTT. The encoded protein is CASSERSRGYDQPQHF.

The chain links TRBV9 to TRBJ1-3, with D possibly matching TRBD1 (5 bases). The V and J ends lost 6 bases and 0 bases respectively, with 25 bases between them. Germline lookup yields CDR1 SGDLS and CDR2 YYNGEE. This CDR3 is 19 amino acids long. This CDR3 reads CASMRGTNPVLSSGNTIYF. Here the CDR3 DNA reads TGTGCCAGCATGAGGGGAACAAACCCGGTCTTGAGCTCTGGAAACACCATATATTTT.

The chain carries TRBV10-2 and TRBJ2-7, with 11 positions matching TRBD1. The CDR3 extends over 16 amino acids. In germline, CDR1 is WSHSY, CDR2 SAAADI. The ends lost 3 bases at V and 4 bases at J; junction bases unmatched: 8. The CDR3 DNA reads TGCGCCAGCAGTGACTCCGGGACAGGGGGGACGTACGAGCAGTACTTC. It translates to CASSDSGTGGTYEQYF.

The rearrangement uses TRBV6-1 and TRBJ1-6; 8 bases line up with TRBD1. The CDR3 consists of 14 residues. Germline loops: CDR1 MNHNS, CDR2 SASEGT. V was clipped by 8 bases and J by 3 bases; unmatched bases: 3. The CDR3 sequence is CASRDRFYNSPLHF. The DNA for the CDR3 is TGTGCCAGCCGGGACAGGTTCTATAATTCACCCCTCCACTTT.

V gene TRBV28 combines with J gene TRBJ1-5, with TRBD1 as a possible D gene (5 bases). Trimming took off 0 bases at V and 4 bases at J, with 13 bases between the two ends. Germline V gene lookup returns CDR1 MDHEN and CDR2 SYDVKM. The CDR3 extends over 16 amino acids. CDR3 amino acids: CASSLWGGKGNQPQHF. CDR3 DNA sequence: TGTGCCAGCAGTTTATGGGGGGGGAAGGGAAATCAGCCCCAGCATTTT. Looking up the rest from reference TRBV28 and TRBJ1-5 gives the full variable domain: DVKVTQSSRYLVKRTGEKVFLECVQDMDHENMFWYRQDPGLGLRLIYFSYDVKMKEKGDIPEGYSVSREKKERFSLILESASTNQTSMYLCASSLWGGKGNQPQHFGDGTRLSIL.

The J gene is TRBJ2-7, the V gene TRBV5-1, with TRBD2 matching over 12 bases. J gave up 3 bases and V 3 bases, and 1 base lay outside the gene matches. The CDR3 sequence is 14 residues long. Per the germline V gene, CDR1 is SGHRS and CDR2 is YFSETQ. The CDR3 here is CASSSGLAGYEQYF. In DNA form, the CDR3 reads TGCGCCAGCAGCTCGGGACTAGCGGGCTACGAGCAGTACTTC.

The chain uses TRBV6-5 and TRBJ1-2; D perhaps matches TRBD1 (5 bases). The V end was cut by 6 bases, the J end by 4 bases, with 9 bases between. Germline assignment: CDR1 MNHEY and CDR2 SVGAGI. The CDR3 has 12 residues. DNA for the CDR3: TGTGCCAGCAGCAGGGACCTCTATGGCTACACCTTC. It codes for CASSRDLYGYTF.

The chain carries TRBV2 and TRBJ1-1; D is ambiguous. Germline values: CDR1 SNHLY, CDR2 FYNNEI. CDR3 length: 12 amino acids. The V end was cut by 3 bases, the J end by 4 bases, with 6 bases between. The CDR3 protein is CASSDWATEAFF. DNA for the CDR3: TGTGCCAGCAGTGACTGGGCCACTGAAGCTTTCTTT. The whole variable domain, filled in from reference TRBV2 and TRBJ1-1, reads EPEVTQTPSHQVTQMGQEVILRCVPISNHLYFYWYRQILGQKVEFLVSFYNNEISEKSEIFDDQFSVERPDGSNFTLKIRSTKLEDSAMYFCASSDWATEAFFGQGTRLTVV.

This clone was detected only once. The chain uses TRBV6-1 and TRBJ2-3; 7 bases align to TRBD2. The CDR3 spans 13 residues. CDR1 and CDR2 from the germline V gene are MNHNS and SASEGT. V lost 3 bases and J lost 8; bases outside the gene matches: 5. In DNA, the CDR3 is TGTGCCAGCAGTGACGGGGGGACCCCTACGCAGTATTTT. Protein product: CASSDGGTPTQYF.